This TCR beta chain appears in the sequencing data of a study of blood T cell repertoires in COVID-19. Background on the study: Sites in the United States, Italy and Spain provided acute and convalescent COVID-19 samples.

Authors' data handling: Estimates of nucleated cell counts were drawn from the amplification of reference gene primers. Profiled with immunoSEQ multiplex PCR; TCRdb holds only in-frame clones, not every one. The V and J calls and clone size are taken from that table; D and trimming were inferred from the DNA. This sample has 100,000 to 150,000 clones, with approximately 84% found just once. Per the germline V gene, CDR1 is MNHNS and CDR2 is SASEGT. V lost 0 bases and J lost 7, with 13 bases in between. The CDR3 spans 15 residues. This clone appeared a few times. Sequencing was performed on peripheral blood. The rearrangement joins TRBV6-1 to TRBJ1-5; tentative D call: TRBD1 (6 bases). This receptor was identified in a man in his sixties or seventies with acute or convalescent COVID-19. CDR3 nucleotides: TGTGCCAGCAGTGAAGCGATTGCAGGGGTCCAGCCCCAGCATTTT. Protein product: CASSEAIAGVQPQHF.